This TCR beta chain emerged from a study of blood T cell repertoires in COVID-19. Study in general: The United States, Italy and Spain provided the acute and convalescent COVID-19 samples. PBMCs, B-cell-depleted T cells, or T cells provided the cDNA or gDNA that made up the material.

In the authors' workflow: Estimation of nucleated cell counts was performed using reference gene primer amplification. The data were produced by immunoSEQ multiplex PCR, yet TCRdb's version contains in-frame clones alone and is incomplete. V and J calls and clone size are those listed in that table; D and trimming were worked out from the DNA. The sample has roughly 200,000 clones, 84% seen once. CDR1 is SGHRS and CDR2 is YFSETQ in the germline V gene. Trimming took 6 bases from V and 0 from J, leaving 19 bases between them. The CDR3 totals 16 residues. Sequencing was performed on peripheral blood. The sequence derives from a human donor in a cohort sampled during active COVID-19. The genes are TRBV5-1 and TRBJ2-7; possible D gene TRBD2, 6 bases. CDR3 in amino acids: CASTYLTSSASYEQYF. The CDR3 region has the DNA TGCGCCAGCACCTACTTAACCTCTAGCGCCTCCTACGAGCAGTACTTC.